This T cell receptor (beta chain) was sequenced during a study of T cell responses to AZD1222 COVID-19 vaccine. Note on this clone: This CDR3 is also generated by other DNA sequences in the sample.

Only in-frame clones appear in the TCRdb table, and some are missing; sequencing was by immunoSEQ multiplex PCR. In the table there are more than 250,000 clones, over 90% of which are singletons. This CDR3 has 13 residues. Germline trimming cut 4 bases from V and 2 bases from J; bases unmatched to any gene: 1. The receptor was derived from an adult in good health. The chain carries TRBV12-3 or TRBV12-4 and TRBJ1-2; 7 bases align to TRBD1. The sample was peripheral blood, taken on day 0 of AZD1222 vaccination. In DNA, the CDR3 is TGTGCCAGCAGTTACAGGGGAAACTATGGCTACACCTTC. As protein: CASSYRGNYGYTF.